The source of this T cell receptor beta chain is a study of blood T cell repertoires in COVID-19. Data came from immunoSEQ multiplex PCR; TCRdb stores just in-frame clones and leaves some out. The data contain about 140,000 clones, roughly 85% of them singletons. Deletions cut 6 bases from V and 3 bases from J, with 11 bases between. The V gene's germline CDR1 is KGHSH and CDR2 LQKENI. This CDR3 is 13 amino acids long. This sequence joins TRBV18 and TRBJ1-1, with a possible D match to TRBD1 (5 bases). This sequence originates from a man in his fifties with acute or convalescent COVID-19. The specimen sequenced was peripheral blood. The CDR3 spells CASSGAQDTEAFF. As DNA, the CDR3 is TGTGCCAGCTCTGGGGCACAGGACACTGAAGCTTTCTTT.